This T cell receptor beta chain is drawn from a study of tumor-infiltrating lymphocytes in oesophageal squamous cell carcinoma. TCRdb fed the PCR reads into MiXCR, producing one record per CDR3 protein. Among 8,500 to 11,000 distinct CDR3 sequences listed, 55% to 75% were seen once. Trimming pared 6 bases from V and 0 bases from J, leaving 8 bases between. The germline V gene encodes CDR1 SGHTA and CDR2 FQGNSA. The CDR3 extends over 13 amino acids. The receptor comes from a female donor with esophageal squamous cell carcinoma. The sequenced sample consisted of esophageal tumor tissue. The chain combines TRBV7-2 with TRBJ1-1; D is unresolved. The CDR3 region is CASSTIVNTEAFF. The CDR3, as DNA: TGTGCCAGCAGTACCATCGTGAACACTGAAGCTTTCTTT.